Below, one T cell receptor (beta chain) is given with its context. Per germline, CDR1 SGHVS and CDR2 FNYEAQ. The J segment lost 5 bases and the V segment lost 3 bases, leaving 13 bases of the junction unmatched. The CDR3 runs 18 residues. Here immunoSEQ multiplex PCR was the method, and the copy in TCRdb shows in-frame clones only, minus some. The sample holds 300,000 to 400,000 clones, roughly 84% seen once. This sample is part of a study of Ad26.COV2.S vaccination and SARS-CoV-2 variants. Treatment specified: 15 to 20 received Ad26.COV2.S at low or high dose, single or two shots; roughly five received placebo; per-sample allocation not given. At day 63 after the first vaccine or placebo injection, samples were drawn.

The chain joins TRBV7-6 to TRBJ1-3; TRBD1 agrees at 10 bases. This TCR was sampled from a person aged 18-65 years who received the Ad26.COV2.S COVID-19 vaccine or a placebo. This material consisted of peripheral blood, taken in a trial of Ad26.COV2.S vaccine versus placebo. The CDR3 protein is CASSFLLTGGYRRNTIYF. CDR3 in DNA: TGTGCCAGCAGCTTCCTACTGACAGGGGGCTATAGAAGAAACACCATATATTTT.